One and the same sample provided the 22 T cell receptor beta chains below, sequenced in a study of blood T cell repertoires in COVID-19. Only in-frame clones appear in the TCRdb table, and some are missing; sequencing was by immunoSEQ multiplex PCR. This table holds over 85,000 clones, approximately 86% found once. Sequencing used peripheral blood. These receptors originate from a man aged 35-49 years with acute or convalescent COVID-19.

The CDR3 DNA follows: TGTGCCAGTAGTCCCCCCCCTCGCCAGAGGCGTCAGCCCCAGCATTTT. Translated: CASSPPPRQRRQPQHF. The V call is TRBV19, the J call TRBJ1-5, with D unresolved. Germline V lookup: CDR1 LNHDA, CDR2 SQIVND (reference sequence). The V and J ends lost 5 bases and 6 bases respectively, with 20 bases between them. The CDR3 contains 16 residues.

The CDR3 DNA follows: TGTGCCAGCAGTGAATTAAGACAGGCCGACTACGAGCAGTACTTC. Residues: CASSELRQADYEQYF. The rearrangement links TRBV25-1 to TRBJ2-7, with D possibly TRBD1 on 6 matching bases. The CDR3 is 15 residues long. The V gene lost 1 base and the J gene lost 3 bases, with 13 bases spanning the gap. Germline V CDR1 and CDR2: MGHDK, SYGVNS.

The chain couples TRBV4-1 to TRBJ2-7; D gene ambiguous. Trimming stripped 0 bases from V and 7 bases from J, with 10 bases between. This CDR3 has 13 residues. The germline gives CDR1 MGHRA, CDR2 YSYEKL. This CDR3 reads CASSQDSMLEQYF. CDR3 nucleotide sequence: TGCGCCAGCAGCCAAGATTCTATGCTGGAGCAGTACTTC.

The chain has TRBV7-9 and TRBJ2-1, with 8 bases fitting TRBD1. Trimming removed 5 bases from V and 0 bases from J; junction bases left unmatched: 9. CDR1 is SEHNR, CDR2 FQNEAQ, per germline (reference sequence). This CDR3 has 17 amino acids. The CDR3: CASSQTTGDISYNEQFF. The CDR3 nucleotides read TGTGCCAGCAGCCAAACGACAGGGGACATCTCCTACAATGAGCAGTTCTTC.

This chain uses TRBV7-9 with TRBJ2-7, with a tentative D call TRBD1 (6 bases). CDR3 length equals 12 residues. Trimming removed 6 bases from V and 7 bases from J, with 13 bases in between. The V gene's germline CDR1 is SEHNR and CDR2 FQNEAQ (reference sequence). CDR3 DNA sequence: TGTGCCAGCAGTCGGCAGGGGCAGGAGCAGTACTTC. This codes for CASSRQGQEQYF.

The V and J genes are TRBV14 and TRBJ2-2; 8 positions match TRBD1. In germline, CDR1 is SGHDN, CDR2 FVKESK. The V gene end was trimmed by 5 bases and the J gene end by 1 base; junction bases not matched to a gene: 3. The CDR3 is made up of 15 amino acids. The CDR3, as DNA: TGTGCCAGCAGCGTCGGGACAGGGAACACCGGGGAGCTGTTTTTT. It specifies CASSVGTGNTGELFF.

This chain links TRBV30 with TRBJ2-2, with D uncertain. The CDR3 consists of 14 residues. The V gene lost 2 bases and the J gene lost 6 bases, with 13 bases spanning the gap. The germline gives CDR1 GTSNPN, CDR2 SVGIG (reference sequence). The CDR3 spells CAWSKVAPSGELFF. CDR3 nucleotide sequence: TGTGCCTGGAGTAAAGTAGCACCCTCCGGGGAGCTGTTTTTT.

This clone turned up a few times. The gene calls are TRBV7-9 and TRBJ2-3; D gene unclear. V lost 4 bases and J lost 2, with 10 bases in between. CDR3 length: 14 amino acids. Germline loops: CDR1 SEHNR, CDR2 FQNEAQ (reference sequence). The CDR3 loop is CASSSPDITDTQYF. The CDR3 nucleotides read TGTGCCAGCAGCTCTCCCGACATCACAGATACGCAGTATTTT.

The rearrangement uses TRBV4-1 and TRBJ2-7, with D unresolved. Per the germline V gene, CDR1 is MGHRA and CDR2 is YSYEKL. The CDR3 extends over 13 amino acids. V lost 3 bases, J lost 0 bases, and 6 bases lay in between. In DNA form, the CDR3 reads TGCGCCAGCAGCCACCCTAGCTCCTACGAGCAGTACTTC. It is translated as CASSHPSSYEQYF.

This chain uses TRBV11-2 with TRBJ2-1; perhaps TRBD1 as D (5 bases). Between the trimmed V and J ends, which lost 1 base and 0 bases, there was a span of 7 bases. Germline CDR1 reads SGHAT; CDR2 reads FQNNGV. This CDR3 region has 15 residues. The DNA of the CDR3 is TGTGCCAGCAGCTTAGGGGGCACCTCCTACAATGAGCAGTTCTTC. It translates to CASSLGGTSYNEQFF.

Only one count was recorded for this clone. This sequence joins TRBV7-2 and TRBJ1-1, with unresolved D. CDR1 and CDR2 (germline): SGHTA, FQGNSA. Trimming removed 0 bases at V and 6 bases at J, with 14 bases between. The CDR3 totals 15 residues. The CDR3 region has the DNA TGTGCCAGCAGCTTAGCGGGCCGTTTTGTGGCTGAAGCTTTCTTT. The encoded protein is CASSLAGRFVAEAFF. Looking up the rest from reference TRBV7-2 and TRBJ1-1 gives the full variable domain: GAGVSQSPSNKVTEKGKDVELRCDPISGHTALYWYRQSLGQGLEFLIYFQGNSAPDKSGLPSDRFSAERTGGSVSTLTIQRTQQEDSAVYLCASSLAGRFVAEAFFGQGTRLTVV.

Of note for this clone: The same CDR3 is also encoded by other DNA sequences in this sample. The gene calls are TRBV5-1 and TRBJ2-5; possible D gene TRBD2, 5 bases. Germline CDR1 is SGHRS and CDR2 is YFSETQ. The CDR3 is made up of 12 amino acids. The V and J ends lost 2 bases and 5 bases respectively, with 7 bases between them. CDR3 bases: TGCGCCAGCAGCTTAGCGGAGGAGACCCAGTACTTC. Its translation is CASSLAEETQYF. The whole variable domain, filled in from reference TRBV5-1 and TRBJ2-5, reads KAGVTQTPRYLIKTRGQQVTLSCSPISGHRSVSWYQQTPGQGLQFLFEYFSETQRNKGNFPGRFSGRQFSNSRSEMNVSTLELGDSALYLCASSLAEETQYFGPGTRLLVL.

The sample holds one count of this clone. V usage is TRBV7-2 and J usage is TRBJ1-4; 9 nucleotides line up with TRBD1. CDR1 is SGHTA, CDR2 FQGNSA, per germline. With 5 bases clipped from V and 7 bases from J, the junction kept 5 bases outside the gene matches. CDR3 length: 14 residues. The CDR3 reads CASSPDRGFEKLFF. CDR3 in DNA: TGTGCCAGCAGCCCGGACAGGGGATTTGAAAAACTGTTTTTT.

Written as DNA, the CDR3 is TGTGCCACCAGTGATCGTTCGGGACAGGTTGTCAATGAGCAGTTCTTC. Its protein is CATSDRSGQVVNEQFF. The chain has TRBV24-1 and TRBJ2-1; 8 bases line up with TRBD1. Per the germline V gene, CDR1 is KGHDR and CDR2 is SFDVKD. The trim removed 3 bases at V and 6 bases at J, leaving 9 bases unmatched. This CDR3 spans 16 amino acids.

The chain has TRBV7-2 and TRBJ2-1; TRBD2 is a possible D gene (5 bases). Between the trimmed V and J ends, which lost 1 base and 7 bases, there was a span of 11 bases. The CDR3 is 14 residues long. Germline assignment: CDR1 SGHTA and CDR2 FQGNSA. CDR3 sequence (DNA): TGTGCCAGCAGCTTAGGCGGAGCGGCTAATGAGCAGTTCTTC. Encoded protein: CASSLGGAANEQFF. The variable domain in full, with the rest retrieved from reference TRBV7-2 and TRBJ2-1, is GAGVSQSPSNKVTEKGKDVELRCDPISGHTALYWYRQSLGQGLEFLIYFQGNSAPDKSGLPSDRFSAERTGGSVSTLTIQRTQQEDSAVYLCASSLGGAANEQFFGPGTRLTVL.

This chain joins TRBV5-1 and TRBJ1-1; 7 nucleotides align to TRBD1. The CDR3 covers 17 residues. In germline, CDR1 is SGHRS, CDR2 YFSETQ. Unmatched junction bases numbered 11, after V lost 3 bases and J lost 0 bases. CDR3 loop: CASSSHRGGGMNTEAFF. The CDR3 region has the DNA TGCGCCAGCAGCTCCCACAGGGGAGGAGGGATGAACACTGAAGCTTTCTTT.

This chain uses TRBV5-1 with TRBJ1-1, with D perhaps TRBD1 (6 bases). The germline V and J ends were trimmed by 2 bases and 4 bases, with 12 bases remaining between them. The CDR3 has 14 amino acids. Germline V lookup: CDR1 SGHRS, CDR2 YFSETQ. This chain's CDR3 is CASSFTGRRTEAFF. The DNA for the CDR3 is TGCGCCAGCAGCTTTACAGGGCGACGCACTGAAGCTTTCTTT.

V usage is TRBV7-8 and J usage is TRBJ2-1; 9 bases line up with TRBD2. J gave up 1 base and V 3 bases, and 1 base lay outside the gene matches. Germline lookup yields CDR1 SGHVS and CDR2 FQNEAQ. The CDR3 is 15 amino acids. The chain's CDR3 is CASSLREGSYNEQFF. The CDR3 coding sequence is TGTGCCAGCAGCTTGCGGGAGGGTTCCTACAATGAGCAGTTCTTC.

The V and J genes are TRBV29-1 and TRBJ1-2; D is unresolved. The V and J ends lost 1 base and 1 base respectively, with 7 bases between them. This CDR3 has 13 residues. Germline CDR1 is SQVTM and CDR2 is ANQGSEA. The CDR3 here is CSVEGAGNYGYTF. The CDR3, as DNA: TGCAGCGTTGAAGGGGCGGGTAACTATGGCTACACCTTC.

This CDR3 is CASSPLTRNEKLFF. CDR3 bases: TGTGCCAGCAGCCCACTAACTAGGAATGAAAAACTGTTTTTT. The chain recombines TRBV2 with TRBJ1-4; D is unresolved. Trimming stripped 6 bases from V and 5 bases from J, with 13 bases between. CDR3 size: 14 residues. CDR1 is SNHLY and CDR2 is FYNNEI in the germline V gene.

This clone appeared once. The DNA of the CDR3 is TGCAGCGTTGAGGGAGCTGGTAACACTGAAGCTTTCTTT. It is translated as CSVEGAGNTEAFF. The chain employs TRBV29-1 and TRBJ1-1; no clear D gene. Trimming left V 3 bases short and J 2 bases short, with 10 bases between. The CDR3 contains 13 residues. CDR1 is SQVTM, CDR2 ANQGSEA, per germline.

The gene calls are TRBV12-3 or TRBV12-4 and TRBJ1-5; a possible D gene is TRBD1 (5 bases). Trimming stripped 7 bases from V and 6 bases from J, with 13 bases between. The CDR3 is 13 amino acids. In DNA, the CDR3 is TGTGCCAGCACCCCGCAGGGTAGTCAGCCCCAGCATTTT. Its protein product is CASTPQGSQPQHF.